This TCR beta chain comes out of a study of T cell repertoires in cytomegalovirus infection. At the level of the study: Selected CMV epitopes included recently identified HLA-C-restricted ones as well as well-studied HLA-B-restricted ones. Public TCR beta signatures were indicative of both CMV infection and a matching HLA type.

Germline CDR1 SGHRS, CDR2 YFSETQ. V lost 0 bases to trimming and J lost 1 base, with 12 bases between them. The CDR3 spans 16 residues. Study-wide results and caveats: In two of eight donors, the top clonotype was HLA-C-restricted CMV-specific.

TCRdb called the reads again in MiXCR, with one record for every CDR3 protein. The data show some 320,000 distinct CDR3 sequences, 25% to 30% seen once. Worth noting for this clonotype: Its antigen remains unidentified.

Sample: cultured PBMCs, taken from culture after CMV antigen stimulation. The clonotype originates from a human donor in good health (CMV status not recorded). Some clones in this sample may be carry-over from other donors' samples. The J gene is TRBJ2-3, the V gene TRBV5-1, with D maybe TRBD1 (6 bases). In DNA, the CDR3 is TGCGCCAGCAGCTTGGGACAGGCGAGGGGCACAGATACGCAGTATTTT. Its protein is CASSLGQARGTDTQYF.